These 26 T cell receptor beta chains share one sample of origin, sequenced in a study of shared clonotypes between healthy human individuals. TCRdb's copy holds only in-frame clones and misses some; the assay was immunoSEQ multiplex PCR. Of roughly 700,000 clones in the sample, roughly 70% were seen once. Sample: memory CD4+ T cells sorted from blood. Subset: CD45RA-negative fraction. Receptors were obtained from a woman aged 25 to 39 in good health.

This clone was observed a handful of times. This chain joins TRBV6-1 and TRBJ2-3; D not resolved. With 6 bases removed from V and 4 bases from J, the gap between germline ends came to 8 bases. The CDR3 covers 12 residues. Germline assignment: CDR1 MNHNS and CDR2 SASEGT. CDR3 sequence (DNA): TGTGCCAGCAGAGATAACCCAGATACGCAGTATTTT. This codes for CASRDNPDTQYF.

The V call is TRBV7-2, the J call TRBJ2-5; 10 bases fit TRBD2. CDR3 length equals 16 residues. CDR1 is SGHTA, CDR2 FQGNSA, per germline. Unmatched junction bases numbered 10, after V lost 5 bases and J lost 4 bases. The CDR3 sequence is CASSLSGRAPGETQYF. CDR3 in DNA: TGTGCCAGCAGCCTCAGCGGGAGGGCCCCGGGAGAGACCCAGTACTTC.

The chain recombines TRBV19 with TRBJ2-1; TRBD2 aligns across 12 bases. Germline V gene sequence: CDR1 LNHDA, CDR2 SQIVND (reference sequence). The CDR3 runs 14 residues. J lost 7 bases, V lost 6 bases, and 4 bases had no gene match. The CDR3 region is CASRGLAGRNEQFF. For the CDR3, the DNA is TGTGCCAGTAGGGGACTAGCGGGTCGAAATGAGCAGTTCTTC.

The chain joins TRBV27 to TRBJ2-3; D is undetermined. The CDR3 consists of 16 residues. V shed 7 bases and J shed 2 bases, with 19 bases lying between them. CDR1 is MNHEY, CDR2 SMNVEV, per germline (reference sequence). CDR3 protein: CASTLRLSKVTDTQYF. The CDR3 region has the DNA TGTGCCAGCACCCTTCGTCTTAGCAAGGTCACAGATACGCAGTATTTT.

V gene TRBV10-1 combines with J gene TRBJ2-5, with D tentatively TRBD1 or TRBD2 (6 bases each). The germline CDR1 and CDR2 sequences are WNHNN and SYGVQD (reference sequence). V lost 6 bases and J 7 bases, leaving 15 bases between the germline ends. The CDR3 runs 13 residues. CDR3 protein: CASSPGAEGTQYF. CDR3 in DNA: TGCGCCAGCAGCCCGGGGGCGGAAGGGACCCAGTACTTC.

This chain joins TRBV27 and TRBJ2-7; D is perhaps TRBD2 (5 bases). Germline V CDR1 and CDR2: MNHEY, SMNVEV (reference sequence). With 5 bases removed from V and 6 bases from J, the gap between germline ends came to 14 bases. This CDR3 region has 13 residues. The CDR3 region has the DNA TGTGCCAGCAGTCTCGGACTTTCGCGCGAGCAGTACTTC. Protein sequence: CASSLGLSREQYF.

The chain is built from TRBV20-1 and TRBJ1-1; D not resolved. V was cut by 6 bases and J by 3 bases, with 8 bases left in between. Germline CDR1 reads DFQATT; CDR2 reads SNEGSKA (reference sequence). The CDR3 loop spans 11 amino acids. In DNA form, the CDR3 reads TGCAGTGCCCCTAGGGACACTGAAGCTTTCTTT. Protein product: CSAPRDTEAFF.

The V gene is TRBV4-1, the J gene TRBJ1-1; D perhaps matches TRBD1 (6 bases). The V end was cut by 6 bases, the J end by 0 bases, with 11 bases between. The germline V gene has CDR1 MGHRA and CDR2 YSYEKL. The CDR3 totals 14 residues. CDR3 in DNA: TGCGCCAGCAGGATACAGGGAATGAACACTGAAGCTTTCTTT. Residues: CASRIQGMNTEAFF.

The V and J genes are TRBV5-5 and TRBJ2-5; 10 nucleotides match TRBD2. Germline-derived CDR1 and CDR2 are SGHKS and YYEKEE (reference sequence). CDR3 length: 15 amino acids. The J segment lost 2 bases and the V segment lost 4 bases, leaving 5 bases of the junction unmatched. The CDR3 DNA is TGTGCCAGCAGCCACGGACTAGCGGCTCAAGAGACCCAGTACTTC. As protein: CASSHGLAAQETQYF.

The chain joins TRBV28 to TRBJ1-2; possibly TRBD1 for D (6 bases). V lost 10 bases and J lost 2, with 20 bases in between. Germline V gene sequence: CDR1 MDHEN, CDR2 SYDVKM. The CDR3 has 15 amino acids. The CDR3 DNA reads as TGTGCCACCGACGCCCACAGGGATGAAAACTATGGCTACACCTTC. Protein: CATDAHRDENYGYTF.

The chain couples TRBV7-2 to TRBJ2-1; a weak D match, TRBD2 (5 bases). Trimming left V 1 base short and J 5 bases short, with 9 bases between. Per germline, CDR1 SGHTA and CDR2 FQGNSA. This CDR3 has 14 residues. CDR3 bases: TGTGCCAGCAGCTTAGGCGGGTATAACAATGAGCAGTTCTTC. Amino acid sequence: CASSLGGYNNEQFF.

In its sample, this clone was seen once. The sample contains more than one DNA sequence encoding this CDR3. This chain uses TRBV2 with TRBJ2-1, with a possible D match to TRBD1 (5 bases). The CDR3 runs 11 residues. The V end lost 11 bases, the J end lost 6 bases, and 11 bases lay between the germline ends. CDR1 and CDR2 (germline): SNHLY, FYNNEI. Here the CDR3 reads CASSGSNEQFF. DNA of the CDR3: TGTGCCTCCTCAGGGTCCAATGAGCAGTTCTTC.

Regarding this clone: The same CDR3 also results from other DNA sequences found in this sample. This rearrangement joins TRBV20-1 to TRBJ2-5; no clear D. Germline V gene lookup returns CDR1 DFQATT and CDR2 SNEGSKA (reference sequence). This CDR3 has 11 amino acids. Trimming took 5 bases from V and 3 from J, leaving 7 bases between them. CDR3 residues: CSAPTEETQYF. CDR3 bases: TGCAGTGCTCCGACCGAAGAGACCCAGTACTTC.

J is TRBJ2-1 and V is TRBV7-8; 9 bases align to TRBD2. The CDR3 loop spans 15 amino acids. Germline V gene sequence: CDR1 SGHVS, CDR2 FQNEAQ. V gave up 4 bases and J gave up 6 bases; unmatched junction bases: 7. The CDR3 DNA sequence: TGTGCCAGCAGCTCGCGACTAGCGGACCTCAATGAGCAGTTCTTC. It yields the protein CASSSRLADLNEQFF.

To note about this clone: A clone one base away is much larger, so this may be a read error. The V call is TRBV5-4, the J call TRBJ1-1; D unresolved. Trimming shortened V by 5 bases and J by 1 base, and 9 bases separated the two germline ends. This CDR3 is built from 13 residues. Germline V gene lookup returns CDR1 SGHNT and CDR2 YYREEE (reference sequence). DNA for the CDR3: TGTGCCAGCAGTGTGACATCGAACACTGAAGCTTTCTTT. It encodes CASSVTSNTEAFF.

The rearrangement joins TRBV7-7 to TRBJ2-5; D is tentatively TRBD1 or TRBD2 (5 bases each). With 1 base removed from V and 3 bases from J, the gap between germline ends came to 12 bases. CDR3 size: 15 residues. Germline V gene data show CDR1 as SSHAT and CDR2 as FNYEAQ (reference sequence). The CDR3: CASSLVGTMEETQYF. CDR3 in DNA: TGTGCCAGCAGCTTAGTGGGGACCATGGAAGAGACCCAGTACTTC.

The J gene is TRBJ2-7, the V gene TRBV4-1; 8 bases map to TRBD2. V lost 1 base and J lost 3; bases outside the gene matches: 5. The CDR3 is made up of 15 amino acids. CDR1 and CDR2 from the germline V gene are MGHRA and YSYEKL. The CDR3 DNA reads TGCGCCAGCAGCCAAGGCGTTAGCGGGGACTACGAGCAGTACTTC. This gives the protein CASSQGVSGDYEQYF.

The V gene is TRBV7-2, the J gene TRBJ2-7; TRBD1 might be the D (5 bases). This CDR3 is built from 17 residues. V lost 2 bases and J 2 bases, leaving 19 bases between the germline ends. Germline V CDR1 and CDR2: SGHTA, FQGNSA. CDR3 residues: CASSLTVRGAEPYEQYF. In DNA, the CDR3 is TGTGCCAGCAGCTTAACGGTAAGGGGTGCGGAGCCCTACGAGCAGTACTTC.

This clone appeared many times. The CDR3, as DNA: TGTGCCAGCAGCTTTCTTAGGGGATCCAAAAACATTCAGTACTTC. This codes for CASSFLRGSKNIQYF. The chain has TRBV11-2 and TRBJ2-4; a weak D match, TRBD1 (5 bases). Germline CDR1 and CDR2: SGHAT and FQNNGV. V was cut by 3 bases and J by 2 bases, with 11 bases left in between. CDR3 length equals 15 residues.

This clone was seen only a few times. J is TRBJ2-3 and V is TRBV7-2; D is undetermined. CDR3 length: 13 amino acids. Germline CDR1 is SGHTA and CDR2 is FQGNSA. V dropped 6 bases and J dropped 9 bases, with 16 bases sitting between them. CDR3 sequence: CASSPMRSSTQYF. As DNA, the CDR3 is TGTGCCAGCAGTCCTATGAGGTCCTCAACGCAGTATTTT.

The V gene is TRBV5-1, the J gene TRBJ1-3; 7 positions match TRBD1. Trimming cost V 3 bases and J 5 bases; bases outside gene matches: 11. Per the germline V gene, CDR1 is SGHRS and CDR2 is YFSETQ. This CDR3 contains 16 residues. The DNA for the CDR3 is TGCGCCAGCAGCTCCCGGACAGGTGGCAGCCGAAACACCATATATTTT. Protein sequence: CASSSRTGGSRNTIYF. Complete variable domain (other parts from reference TRBV5-1 and TRBJ1-3): KAGVTQTPRYLIKTRGQQVTLSCSPISGHRSVSWYQQTPGQGLQFLFEYFSETQRNKGNFPGRFSGRQFSNSRSEMNVSTLELGDSALYLCASSSRTGGSRNTIYFGEGSWLTVV.

Turning to this clone: The junction departs from germline at one end; a sequencing error may be responsible. This CDR3 reads CASSLASQGLPSLF. In DNA form, the CDR3 reads TGTGCCAGCAGCTTAGCGTCGCAGGGCTTACCCAGCCTTTTC. J is TRBJ2-7 and V is TRBV11-3; the D gene is possibly TRBD1 (5 bases). Per the germline V gene, CDR1 is SGHNT and CDR2 is YENEEA. This CDR3 spans 14 amino acids.

Regarding this clone: With a much larger clone just one base away, this may be a read error. The chain joins TRBV30 to TRBJ1-1; D not certain. CDR3 length: 14 amino acids. Per the germline V gene, CDR1 is GTSNPN and CDR2 is SVGIG (reference sequence). CDR3 bases: TGTACCTGGAAATGGGAGGGCCGGAACACTGAAGCTTTCTTT. Residues: CTWKWEGRNTEAFF.

This chain uses TRBV10-3 with TRBJ2-1, with 10 bases matching TRBD1. Germline V lookup: CDR1 ENHRY, CDR2 SYGVKD. The CDR3 extends over 16 amino acids. Germline trimming cut 5 bases from V and 7 bases from J; bases unmatched to any gene: 11. The CDR3 coding sequence is TGTGCCATCAGTTACTCCGGGACAGGGGTGAAAAATGAGCAGTTCTTC. This codes for CAISYSGTGVKNEQFF.

Remarks on this clone: Other DNA sequences in this specimen translate into the identical CDR3. The gene calls are TRBV2 and TRBJ1-1; the match to TRBD1 covers 7 bases. V lost 6 bases, J lost 4 bases, and 5 bases stayed unmatched. This CDR3 has 13 residues. The germline gives CDR1 SNHLY, CDR2 FYNNEI. CDR3 protein: CASRGGVGTEAFF. The CDR3 DNA reads TGTGCCAGCAGAGGGGGCGTTGGCACTGAAGCTTTCTTT.

The chain links TRBV19 to TRBJ1-5; TRBD1 is a possible D gene (5 bases). Trimming took off 4 bases at V and 6 bases at J, with 10 bases between the two ends. Germline V gene data show CDR1 as LNHDA and CDR2 as SQIVND (reference sequence). The CDR3 length is 13 residues. The CDR3 reads CASSKDNGQPQHF. CDR3 sequence (DNA): TGTGCCAGTAGTAAGGACAACGGTCAGCCCCAGCATTTT.